Listed below are T cell receptor beta chains from one sample, sequenced in a study of long-term antiretroviral therapy in people with HIV. The repertoire was sequenced with immunoSEQ multiplex PCR; TCRdb's copy has only in-frame clones and lacks some. Here the sample spans 30,000 to 40,000 clones, roughly 74% being singletons. This sample comprised unsorted PBMCs, obtained 3 years after starting antiretroviral therapy. The receptors stem from a man aged 45-65 years with HIV. CDR3s include the opening cysteine and the closing phenylalanine or tryptophan. The D gene is left open where the match is weak. Clone size is stated in some rows and not others, as once, few, many or a class when expanded.

CDR3,DNA,size,J,V,D
CASSPTGQGIFYNEQFF,TGTGCCAGCAGCCCAACGGGACAGGGAATCTTCTACAATGAGCAGTTCTTC,NA,TRBJ2-1,TRBV7-9,TRBD1
CASRTQGTTSGNTIYF,TGTGCCAGCAGAACCCAAGGGACAACCTCTGGAAACACCATATATTTT,few,TRBJ1-3,TRBV28,NA
CASSPGQGSRYEQYF,TGTGCCAGCAGCCCGGGACAGGGGAGTAGGTACGAGCAGTACTTC,NA,TRBJ2-7,TRBV7-9,TRBD1
CSVGLGLSEQYF,TGCAGCGTTGGACTTGGGCTGTCCGAGCAGTACTTC,NA,TRBJ2-7,TRBV29-1,NA
CASSPGSAYEQYF,TGTGCCAGCAGCCCGGGATCTGCCTACGAGCAGTACTTC,few,TRBJ2-7,TRBV7-9,NA
CASSPQARLRGGQETQYF,TGTGCCAGCAGCCCTCAGGCCCGACTGCGGGGGGGCCAAGAGACCCAGTACTTC,NA,TRBJ2-5,TRBV4-2,TRBD2
CASSSPGQREAFF,TGTGCCAGCAGTTCTCCCGGCCAACGGGAAGCTTTCTTT,NA,TRBJ1-1,TRBV28,NA
CASSQGQGTDTQYF,TGTGCCAGCAGCCAGGGACAAGGCACAGATACGCAGTATTTT,NA,TRBJ2-3,TRBV7-6,NA
CASSYAGGPTQTQYF,TGTGCCAGCAGCTACGCGGGGGGGCCGACCCAGACCCAGTACTTC,NA,TRBJ2-5,TRBV7-2,TRBD2
CASSIGLNSGNTIYF,TGTGCCAGTAGTATTGGACTGAACTCTGGAAACACCATATATTTT,medium-sized,TRBJ1-3,TRBV19,NA
CASSPGQTTNEKLFF,TGTGCCAGCAGCCCCGGACAGACAACTAATGAAAAACTGTTTTTT,NA,TRBJ1-4,TRBV5-4,NA
CASSGQGPGPNEKLFF,TGTGCCAGCAGCGGACAGGGCCCCGGCCCTAATGAAAAACTGTTTTTT,NA,TRBJ1-4,TRBV7-2,TRBD1
CASSSPGGDPRSFF,TGTGCCAGCAGCTCACCAGGGGGCGACCCTCGCTCGTTCTTC,once,TRBJ2-1,TRBV5-4,TRBD1
CSATPGYGYTF,TGCAGTGCCACCCCAGGGTATGGCTACACCTTC,NA,TRBJ1-2,TRBV20-1,NA
CASSNILAKPGETQYF,TGTGCCAGTAGTAACATACTAGCAAAGCCTGGGGAGACCCAGTACTTC,NA,TRBJ2-5,TRBV19,NA
CSVEGSFGLAGAYEQYF,TGCAGCGTTGAAGGAAGCTTCGGACTAGCGGGGGCCTACGAGCAGTACTTC,NA,TRBJ2-7,TRBV29-1,TRBD2
CASSLFRQVYEQYF,TGTGCCAGCAGCTTATTTCGCCAAGTCTACGAGCAGTACTTC,once,TRBJ2-7,TRBV7-8,NA
CASSYKTGYTDTQYF,TGTGCCAGCAGTTACAAAACAGGGTACACAGATACGCAGTATTTT,NA,TRBJ2-3,TRBV6-6,NA
CASSRTPSGEQYF,TGTGCCAGCAGCCGGACTCCCTCGGGCGAGCAGTACTTC,few,TRBJ2-7,TRBV11-2,NA
CASSLTGDYGYTF,TGTGCCAGCAGCTTAACAGGAGACTATGGCTACACCTTC,NA,TRBJ1-2,TRBV27,NA
CASSTMLAESTDTQYF,TGTGCCAGCTCTACTATGCTAGCGGAGAGCACAGATACGCAGTATTTT,NA,TRBJ2-3,TRBV28,TRBD2
CASSSRTDSLKLFF,TGCGCCAGCAGCTCGCGGACTGATTCCCTTAAACTGTTTTTT,few,TRBJ1-4,TRBV5-1,NA
CASSSGSSTDTQYF,TGTGCCAGCAGCTCGGGGTCTAGCACAGATACGCAGTATTTT,NA,TRBJ2-3,TRBV7-3,NA
CASSSTSYYGYTF,TGTGCCAGCAGTTCCACGTCTTACTATGGCTACACCTTC,few,TRBJ1-2,TRBV27,NA
CASSLLMGGSTGDTQYF,TGTGCCAGCAGCTTACTCATGGGGGGGTCTACAGGGGATACGCAGTATTTT,NA,TRBJ2-3,TRBV7-9,NA